The 29 T cell receptor beta chains below come from one sample, sequenced in a study of T-cell reconstitution after alpha-beta-depleted transplantation in children. Preparing the TCRbeta library involved the use of unique molecular identifiers. One entry per CDR3 protein results from TCRdb running MiXCR on the PCR reads. This sample carries a few hundred thousand distinct CDR3 sequences, roughly 6.6% of them seen once, and the ten largest clones take 5.5%. Material: PBMCs, obtained before TCRalphabeta/CD19-depleted stem cell transplant. The source is a boy between 2 and 10 years old with acute lymphoblastic leukemia, due to receive a stem cell transplant.

This clonotype has more than one count but fewer than ten. The chain employs TRBV30 and TRBJ2-5, with D possibly TRBD2 on 5 matching bases. Germline V lookup: CDR1 GTSNPN, CDR2 SVGIG (reference sequence). The CDR3 contains 13 residues. Trimming removed 8 bases at V and 1 base at J, with 14 bases between. CDR3 coding DNA: TGTGCCGCTGCACGGGGTTCCCAAGAGACCCAGTACTTC. Protein sequence: CAAARGSQETQYF.

This clonotype showed up many times. This chain connects TRBV24-1 to TRBJ2-3; 11 positions match TRBD2. This CDR3 contains 15 residues. Germline CDR1 KGHDR, CDR2 SFDVKD. Trimming removed 3 bases from V and 5 bases from J; junction bases left unmatched: 3. The CDR3, as DNA: TGTGCCACCAGTGATCGAGGACTAGCGGGAGATACGCAGTATTTT. Its translation is CATSDRGLAGDTQYF.

The genes are TRBV3-1 and TRBJ1-2; D is undetermined. CDR3 size: 11 residues. The ends were cut back, 6 bases at V and 8 bases at J, with 10 bases in the middle. The V gene's germline CDR1 is LGHDT and CDR2 YNNKEL (reference sequence). In DNA, the CDR3 is TGTGCCAGCAGTCATATTGGGGGCTACACCTTC. Translated: CASSHIGGYTF.

Ten or more counts support this clonotype. The chain links TRBV7-2 to TRBJ1-1; possible D gene TRBD1, 5 bases. Trimming left V 1 base short and J 7 bases short, with 13 bases between. Germline V gives CDR1 SGHTA, CDR2 FQGNSA. The CDR3 has 14 residues. CDR3 DNA: TGTGCCAGCAGCTTAGGGGGCCGTGAGTATGAAGCTTTCTTT. It encodes CASSLGGREYEAFF.

This clonotype showed up many times. J is TRBJ2-3 and V is TRBV11-2, with D unresolved. The CDR3 is 14 amino acids. V was clipped by 0 bases and J by 0 bases, with 4 bases between them. Germline V gene lookup returns CDR1 SGHAT and CDR2 FQNNGV. CDR3 sequence: CASSLDDSTDTQYF. CDR3 bases: TGTGCCAGCAGCTTAGACGACAGCACAGATACGCAGTATTTT.

This clonotype has more than one count but fewer than ten. The rearrangement links TRBV12-3 or TRBV12-4 to TRBJ2-3; no definite D call. Trimming shortened V by 6 bases and J by 1 base, and 8 bases separated the two germline ends. This CDR3 comprises 13 residues. The DNA of the CDR3 is TGTGCCAGCAGGACCTCTCGCACAGATACGCAGTATTTT. Translated, it gives CASRTSRTDTQYF.

There are many counts of this clonotype. J is TRBJ2-3 and V is TRBV3-1, with TRBD2 as a possible D gene (6 bases). Trimming took off 5 bases at V and 2 bases at J, with 11 bases between the two ends. This CDR3 region has 14 residues. The germline V gene has CDR1 LGHDT and CDR2 YNNKEL (reference sequence). This chain's CDR3 is CASSYGTPTDTQYF. The CDR3 bases are TGTGCCAGCAGCTACGGGACTCCCACAGATACGCAGTATTTT.

This clonotype appeared many times. The chain joins TRBV5-1 to TRBJ2-7, with 7 positions matching TRBD1. The ends lost 0 bases at V and 5 bases at J; junction bases unmatched: 11. Germline loops: CDR1 SGHRS, CDR2 YFSETQ. The CDR3 totals 16 residues. CDR3 nucleotides: TGCGCCAGCAGCTTGGATACAGGGGTAGCAGTCCACGAGCAGTACTTC. Residues: CASSLDTGVAVHEQYF. Variable domain in full (rest from reference TRBV5-1 and TRBJ2-7): KAGVTQTPRYLIKTRGQQVTLSCSPISGHRSVSWYQQTPGQGLQFLFEYFSETQRNKGNFPGRFSGRQFSNSRSEMNVSTLELGDSALYLCASSLDTGVAVHEQYFGPGTRLTVT.

This clonotype was observed a handful of times. This chain uses TRBV7-8 with TRBJ2-5, with TRBD1 identical over 9 bases. CDR1 SGHVS and CDR2 FQNEAQ come from the germline V gene. The CDR3 extends over 16 amino acids. Trimming took 0 bases from V and 3 from J; bases not matched to a gene: 5. The CDR3 sequence: CASSLAWGQGEETQYF. The CDR3 DNA sequence: TGTGCCAGCAGCTTAGCTTGGGGACAGGGAGAAGAGACCCAGTACTTC.

This clonotype was observed many times. The chain is built from TRBV6-1 and TRBJ2-7, with D perhaps being TRBD1 or TRBD2 (6 bases each). V was cut by 2 bases and J by 7 bases, with 15 bases left in between. The CDR3 extends over 14 amino acids. CDR1 and CDR2 from the germline V gene are MNHNS and SASEGT. This CDR3 reads CASSERLEGGEQYF. The CDR3 DNA is TGTGCCAGCAGTGAAAGGTTGGAGGGGGGTGAGCAGTACTTC.

This clonotype came up a few times. The chain employs TRBV20-1 and TRBJ2-5, with 7 bases aligning to TRBD2. The V gene end was trimmed by 1 base and the J gene end by 5 bases; junction bases not matched to a gene: 7. The germline CDR1 and CDR2 sequences are DFQATT and SNEGSKA (reference sequence). This CDR3 region has 14 residues. CDR3: CSARGGGRGETQYF. The CDR3 bases are TGCAGTGCTAGAGGGGGGGGGAGAGGGGAGACCCAGTACTTC.

This clonotype came up many times. The J gene is TRBJ2-7, the V gene TRBV29-1; TRBD1 matches 7 bases. The CDR3 is 14 residues long. Germline assignment: CDR1 SQVTM and CDR2 ANQGSEA. The J segment lost 1 base and the V segment lost 6 bases, leaving 9 bases of the junction unmatched. The CDR3 nucleotides are TGCAGCGTGGGGACAGCCCCCAATTCCTACGAGCAGTACTTC. Residues: CSVGTAPNSYEQYF.

This clonotype was detected ten times or more. The chain joins TRBV6-5 to TRBJ1-4; D call uncertain. CDR3 length equals 12 residues. The V gene's germline CDR1 is MNHEY and CDR2 SVGAGI. V was pared by 0 bases and J by 11 bases, with 7 bases between. The CDR3: CASSYSGLKLFF. CDR3 nucleotides: TGTGCCAGCAGTTACTCTGGGCTGAAACTGTTTTTT.

Many counts were recorded for this clonotype. The chain recombines TRBV4-2 with TRBJ2-1; no clear D gene. The ends were cut back, 3 bases at V and 8 bases at J, with 11 bases in the middle. This CDR3 region has 13 residues. The germline gives CDR1 LGHNA, CDR2 YNFKEQ. CDR3 sequence: CASSQDRDHEQFF. The DNA for the CDR3 is TGTGCCAGCAGCCAGGATCGAGACCATGAGCAGTTCTTC.

Many counts were recorded for this clonotype. CDR3 coding DNA: TGCAGTGCTCCGACTAGCGGATTCACCGGGGAGCTGTTTTTT. Its translation is CSAPTSGFTGELFF. The gene calls are TRBV20-1 and TRBJ2-2; 9 nucleotides line up with TRBD2. V trimming: 5 bases; J trimming: 4 bases; junction bases outside the gene matches: 5. Germline lookup yields CDR1 DFQATT and CDR2 SNEGSKA (reference sequence). This CDR3 spans 14 amino acids.

This clonotype was recorded at least ten times. V and J are TRBV5-1 and TRBJ2-2, with TRBD2 identical over 12 bases. Germline lookup yields CDR1 SGHRS and CDR2 YFSETQ. V shed 4 bases and J 5 bases; nucleotides not matched to a gene: 6. This CDR3 is 16 amino acids long. CDR3 sequence: CASSTGLAGLTGELFF. The DNA for the CDR3 is TGCGCCAGCAGCACCGGACTAGCGGGGCTTACCGGGGAGCTGTTTTTT.

This clonotype turned up a few times. This sequence joins TRBV24-1 and TRBJ2-3, with 8 nucleotides matching TRBD1. V lost 9 bases and J lost 2; bases outside the gene matches: 6. CDR1 and CDR2 from the germline V gene are KGHDR and SFDVKD. The CDR3 loop spans 14 amino acids. Here the CDR3 reads CATGQGAITDTQYF. The CDR3 coding sequence is TGTGCCACCGGTCAGGGGGCAATCACAGATACGCAGTATTTT.

In its sample, this clonotype was seen many times. The J gene is TRBJ2-3, the V gene TRBV7-2; TRBD2 matches at 10 bases. The CDR3 is 16 residues long. CDR1 and CDR2 (germline): SGHTA, FQGNSA. With 5 bases clipped from V and 0 bases from J, the junction kept 5 bases outside the gene matches. The CDR3: CASSPRLAGSTDTQYF. The CDR3 bases are TGTGCCAGCAGCCCGAGACTAGCGGGTAGCACAGATACGCAGTATTTT.

This clonotype has a count of ten or more. J is TRBJ2-1 and V is TRBV4-1, with 7 positions matching TRBD2. After removal of 1 base from V and 8 bases from J, the junction contained 8 bases not matched to a gene. Germline CDR1 is MGHRA and CDR2 is YSYEKL. The CDR3 sequence is 15 residues long. The CDR3 region is CASSQAGEGSDEQFF. CDR3 sequence (DNA): TGCGCCAGCAGCCAAGCGGGGGAGGGAAGTGATGAGCAGTTCTTC.

The table lists this clonotype with many counts. The rearrangement uses TRBV29-1 and TRBJ1-1, with 9 bases fitting TRBD1. From germline, CDR1 is SQVTM and CDR2 ANQGSEA. The CDR3 is 15 amino acids. The V and J ends lost 7 bases and 1 base, in that order; junction bases with no gene match: 10. The CDR3 is CSGKQGARTNTEAFF. In DNA form, the CDR3 reads TGCAGCGGGAAACAGGGGGCTCGTACGAACACTGAAGCTTTCTTT.

Ten or more counts support this clonotype. The J gene is TRBJ2-7, the V gene TRBV27; D is ambiguous. This CDR3 spans 13 amino acids. Trimming shortened V by 6 bases and J by 2 bases, and 11 bases separated the two germline ends. Germline CDR1 and CDR2: MNHEY and SMNVEV (reference sequence). DNA of the CDR3: TGTGCCAGCAGAAGACTGGCCACCTACGAGCAGTACTTC. Amino acids: CASRRLATYEQYF.

This clonotype was detected many times. The chain combines TRBV5-6 with TRBJ2-5, with D perhaps matching TRBD1 (5 bases). The V gene lost 0 bases and the J gene lost 0 bases, with 15 bases spanning the gap. CDR1 and CDR2 from the germline V gene are SGHDT and YYEEEE. The CDR3 is 17 residues long. The CDR3 region has the DNA TGTGCCAGCAGCTTGGGGATCTACAGGCCGTACCAAGAGACCCAGTACTTC. Translation gives CASSLGIYRPYQETQYF.

This clonotype was seen ten or more times. CDR3 region: CASSFEQANYGYTF. The CDR3 DNA sequence: TGTGCCAGCAGCTTCGAGCAAGCTAACTATGGCTACACCTTC. V and J are TRBV7-9 and TRBJ1-2; D is unclear. The CDR3 totals 14 residues. V was pared by 3 bases and J by 0 bases, with 8 bases between. CDR1 SEHNR and CDR2 FQNEAQ come from the germline V gene (reference sequence).

This clonotype was counted at least ten times. V and J are TRBV28 and TRBJ1-4, with a weak D call TRBD1 (5 bases). Germline V gene sequence: CDR1 MDHEN, CDR2 SYDVKM. With 5 bases removed from V and 8 bases from J, the gap between germline ends came to 15 bases. This CDR3 spans 14 amino acids. CDR3 in DNA: TGTGCCAGCAGTCAACACCCAGGGAGGGAAAAACTGTTTTTT. Protein: CASSQHPGREKLFF.

The rearrangement joins TRBV11-2 to TRBJ2-7; TRBD1 matches 8 bases. CDR1 is SGHAT, CDR2 FQNNGV, per germline. This CDR3 region has 14 residues. With 3 bases clipped from V and 4 bases from J, the junction kept 5 bases outside the gene matches. CDR3 amino acids: CASSFMGQEYEQYF. The DNA for the CDR3 is TGTGCCAGCAGCTTTATGGGACAGGAATACGAGCAGTACTTC.

The CDR3 sequence: CASSRDIAGASYEQYF. CDR3 bases: TGTGCCAGCAGCCGAGATATAGCGGGAGCATCCTACGAGCAGTACTTC. The chain joins TRBV4-2 to TRBJ2-7; 9 bases are shared with TRBD2. The CDR3 extends over 16 amino acids. V shed 4 bases, J shed 1 base, and the junction held 8 bases outside the gene matches. Per the germline V gene, CDR1 is LGHNA and CDR2 is YNFKEQ.

This clonotype was counted many times. CDR3 DNA: TGTGCCAGCAGGGACCGCCTCTACGAGCAGTACTTC. Its translation is CASRDRLYEQYF. This chain uses TRBV2 with TRBJ2-7; D remains ambiguous. Germline assignment: CDR1 SNHLY and CDR2 FYNNEI. V lost 6 bases and J 3 bases, leaving 9 bases between the germline ends. This CDR3 comprises 12 residues.

This clonotype was seen at least ten times. The chain carries TRBV29-1 and TRBJ2-1; D perhaps matches TRBD2 (6 bases). Germline V gene lookup returns CDR1 SQVTM and CDR2 ANQGSEA. The CDR3 covers 16 residues. V was clipped by 1 base and J by 2 bases, with 15 bases between them. The CDR3: CSVEGARRGAYNEQFF. The CDR3 coding sequence is TGCAGCGTTGAAGGGGCCCGGCGGGGAGCCTACAATGAGCAGTTCTTC.

This clonotype was recorded many times. V and J are TRBV28 and TRBJ1-2; no clear D. Trimming pared 3 bases from V and 4 bases from J, leaving 21 bases between. Germline V CDR1 and CDR2: MDHEN, SYDVKM. The CDR3 runs to 17 residues. The CDR3 DNA reads as TGTGCCAGCAGTTTCCCTCCGGGGAGGAGGGTATCCTATGGCTACACCTTC. Translation gives CASSFPPGRRVSYGYTF.